Following are 21 T cell receptor beta chains from one sample sequenced in a study of CD4 T cells in relation to SARS-CoV-2 and coronaviruses. The data were produced by immunoSEQ multiplex PCR, yet TCRdb's version contains in-frame clones alone and is incomplete. The table shows more than 20,000 clones, with about 80% occurring only once. Before the COVID-19 pandemic, during about 2010-2018, CD4+ T cells were taken from unexposed donors. Isolation of CD4+ T cells took place after about 9 days in culture. Their antigens remain unidentified. The specimen was CD4+ T cells from PBMCs, cultured in vitro. These receptors all stem from a human donor in good health.

The gene calls are TRBV24-1 and TRBJ2-6; 8 nucleotides line up with TRBD1. V lost 5 bases to trimming and J lost 4 bases; unmatched junction nucleotides: 6. CDR3 length equals 16 residues. CDR1 and CDR2 from the germline V gene are KGHDR and SFDVKD. CDR3 in DNA: TGTGCCACCAGTGGTGGACAGGGTTCCGGGGCCAACGTCCTGACTTTC. Protein: CATSGGQGSGANVLTF.

This clone was found once. The chain is built from TRBV18 and TRBJ1-6, with 8 positions matching TRBD1. The CDR3 is 15 residues long. CDR1 is KGHSH, CDR2 LQKENI, per germline. The ends lost 2 bases at V and 7 bases at J; junction bases unmatched: 4. The DNA for the CDR3 is TGTGCCAGCTCACCAGGGGGACAGGAGAATTCACCCCTCCACTTT. Amino acid sequence: CASSPGGQENSPLHF.

The J gene is TRBJ2-2, the V gene TRBV18, with D possibly TRBD2 on 5 matching bases. This CDR3 region has 17 residues. V was cut by 1 base and J by 2 bases, with 14 bases left in between. From germline, CDR1 is KGHSH and CDR2 LQKENI. CDR3 nucleotide sequence: TGTGCCAGCTCACCACGAGAATCTAGCAGAAACACCGGGGAGCTGTTTTTT. This sequence encodes CASSPRESSRNTGELFF.

The chain uses TRBV7-9 and TRBJ1-4; 10 positions match TRBD1. The CDR3 has 14 amino acids. Trimming took 4 bases from V and 8 from J; bases not matched to a gene: 4. The V gene's germline CDR1 is SEHNR and CDR2 FQNEAQ (reference sequence). In DNA, the CDR3 is TGTGCCAGCAGCTACGGGACAGGGGACGAAAAACTGTTTTTT. The encoded protein is CASSYGTGDEKLFF.

The chain combines TRBV7-8 with TRBJ2-7, with a tentative D call TRBD2 (6 bases). The germline V and J ends were trimmed by 5 bases and 6 bases, with 14 bases remaining between them. The length of the CDR3 is 13 residues. Germline V lookup: CDR1 SGHVS, CDR2 FQNEAQ. The CDR3 region is CASSRGGGLEQYF. CDR3 sequence (DNA): TGTGCCAGCAGCCGGGGCGGAGGGCTCGAGCAGTACTTC.

The chain has TRBV10-3 and TRBJ2-5; 10 bases align to TRBD1. From germline, CDR1 is ENHRY and CDR2 SYGVKD. The CDR3 consists of 16 residues. The V and J ends lost 5 bases and 7 bases, in that order; junction bases with no gene match: 13. The CDR3 is CAISPRGQGEIGTQYF. The CDR3 region has the DNA TGTGCCATCAGTCCCCGCGGACAGGGGGAAATTGGGACCCAGTACTTC.

V is TRBV24-1 and J is TRBJ2-2, with 7 bases aligning to TRBD1. Germline V gives CDR1 KGHDR, CDR2 SFDVKD. The CDR3 runs 14 residues. The V segment lost 9 bases and the J segment 3 bases; nucleotides outside the gene matches: 6. The CDR3 nucleotides are TGTGCCACCTCTGAGACAGGGTACACCGGGGAGCTGTTTTTT. It translates to CATSETGYTGELFF.

This chain uses TRBV7-3 with TRBJ2-7; no reliable D call. The CDR3 runs 14 residues. V was shortened by 5 bases and J by 6 bases, with 17 bases between the two germline ends. CDR1 is SGHTA, CDR2 FQGTGA, per germline. The CDR3 here is CASSPSYQSLEQYF. The CDR3 nucleotides are TGTGCCAGCAGCCCTTCCTACCAGTCTCTCGAGCAGTACTTC.

The chain uses TRBV19 and TRBJ2-7; 7 bases map to TRBD1. The CDR3 loop spans 15 amino acids. Germline V lookup: CDR1 LNHDA, CDR2 SQIVND (reference sequence). V gave up 4 bases and J gave up 5 bases; unmatched junction bases: 11. This chain's CDR3 is CASSKTGALSHEQYF. CDR3 nucleotide sequence: TGTGCCAGTAGTAAAACAGGGGCCCTCTCTCACGAGCAGTACTTC. Variable domain in full (rest from reference TRBV19 and TRBJ2-7): DGGITQSPKYLFRKEGQNVTLSCEQNLNHDAMYWYRQDPGQGLRLIYYSQIVNDFQKGDIAEGYSVSREKKESFPLTVTSAQKNPTAFYLCASSKTGALSHEQYFGPGTRLTVT.

V usage is TRBV19 and J usage is TRBJ1-5, with D tentatively TRBD1 (5 bases). This CDR3 has 13 amino acids. V gave up 5 bases and J gave up 6 bases, with 11 bases separating them. Germline V CDR1 and CDR2: LNHDA, SQIVND (reference sequence). CDR3 loop: CASSAGGGQPQHF. CDR3 sequence (DNA): TGTGCCAGTAGTGCCGGGGGGGGTCAGCCCCAGCATTTT.

The CDR3 here is CASSPRTSGAIYEQYF. The CDR3, as DNA: TGTGCCAGCAGCCCGCGGACTAGCGGGGCAATCTACGAGCAGTACTTC. The chain carries TRBV7-3 and TRBJ2-7, with TRBD2 identical over 12 bases. J lost 3 bases, V lost 5 bases, and 8 bases had no gene match. The CDR3 runs 16 residues. Germline CDR1 SGHTA, CDR2 FQGTGA.

The V gene is TRBV30, the J gene TRBJ2-3, with no clear D. Germline CDR1 and CDR2: GTSNPN and SVGIG (reference sequence). Trimming stripped 8 bases from V and 1 base from J, with 19 bases between. CDR3 length: 15 amino acids. The CDR3 region has the DNA TGTGCCCTGGATGGCAACGGTCGGGGCACAGATACGCAGTATTTT. Protein sequence: CALDGNGRGTDTQYF.

This clone has just one count. V is TRBV7-9 and J is TRBJ2-1; 8 positions match TRBD2. J gave up 7 bases and V 2 bases, and 10 bases lay outside the gene matches. This CDR3 spans 16 amino acids. Germline V gene sequence: CDR1 SEHNR, CDR2 FQNEAQ (reference sequence). CDR3 bases: TGTGCCAGCAGCTTAAGGAAACTAGCGGAGTTAAATGAGCAGTTCTTC. Protein sequence: CASSLRKLAELNEQFF.

The chain carries TRBV27 and TRBJ2-5; the match to TRBD2 covers 7 bases. V dropped 5 bases and J dropped 4; count of bases not matched to a gene: 7. CDR1 and CDR2 (germline): MNHEY, SMNVEV (reference sequence). The CDR3 contains 14 residues. The CDR3 reads CASSRLSGGETQYF. DNA of the CDR3: TGTGCCAGCAGTCGACTTTCGGGGGGAGAGACCCAGTACTTC.

The chain recombines TRBV7-2 with TRBJ2-2, with 9 positions matching TRBD2. CDR3 length equals 15 residues. After removal of 5 bases from V and 4 bases from J, the junction contained 5 bases not matched to a gene. Germline V gives CDR1 SGHTA, CDR2 FQGNSA. The CDR3 nucleotides read TGTGCCAGCAGCGTTAGCGGGAGTGGCACCGGGGAGCTGTTTTTT. Translated, it gives CASSVSGSGTGELFF.

The V call is TRBV7-2, the J call TRBJ1-1; D perhaps matches TRBD1 (6 bases). The length of the CDR3 is 14 residues. V shed 5 bases and J shed 10 bases, with 20 bases lying between them. Germline V gene data show CDR1 as SGHTA and CDR2 as FQGNSA. CDR3 DNA sequence: TGTGCCAGCAGCACGCAACACGGGGGGGGGCGAGCTTTCTTT. It encodes CASSTQHGGGRAFF.

The chain recombines TRBV5-1 with TRBJ1-2, with 8 bases identical to TRBD1. CDR1 and CDR2 (germline): SGHRS, YFSETQ. V dropped 6 bases and J dropped 4; count of bases not matched to a gene: 29. The length of the CDR3 is 21 residues. CDR3 in amino acids: CASTSIYDWAQTRQGSYGYTF. CDR3 sequence (DNA): TGCGCCAGCACCTCTATTTACGACTGGGCCCAAACTCGACAGGGGAGCTATGGCTACACCTTC.

The chain joins TRBV3-1 (or the pseudogene TRBV3-2) to TRBJ2-1, with 9 bases aligning to TRBD2. V lost 8 bases, J lost 9 bases, and 11 bases stayed unmatched. Germline V gene data show CDR1 as LGHDT and CDR2 as YNNKEL (reference sequence). This CDR3 has 14 residues. CDR3 residues: CASLLSSGNGEQFF. The CDR3 nucleotides read TGTGCCAGCCTACTCTCTAGCGGGAACGGTGAGCAGTTCTTC.

This clone was observed a handful of times. The V call is TRBV6-6, the J call TRBJ1-1; 7 nucleotides align to TRBD1. This CDR3 is 14 amino acids long. CDR1 is MNHNY and CDR2 is SVGAGI in the germline V gene (reference sequence). V dropped 7 bases and J dropped 6; count of bases not matched to a gene: 11. As DNA, the CDR3 is TGTGCCAGCAAGGGCAGGGGGTTTATGGCTGAAGCTTTCTTT. It translates to CASKGRGFMAEAFF.

The chain combines TRBV6-5 with TRBJ2-7, with 11 bases lining up with TRBD2. Trimming removed 5 bases from V and 2 bases from J; junction bases left unmatched: 5. The CDR3 loop spans 15 amino acids. CDR1 is MNHEY, CDR2 SVGAGI, per germline. The CDR3 region is CASSHIAGGPYEQYF. In DNA, the CDR3 is TGTGCCAGCAGTCACATAGCGGGAGGGCCCTACGAGCAGTACTTC.

This rearrangement joins TRBV4-1 to TRBJ2-7; D call uncertain. CDR3 size: 16 residues. The germline CDR1 and CDR2 sequences are MGHRA and YSYEKL. V lost 4 bases and J 2 bases, leaving 18 bases between the germline ends. CDR3: CASSLSPDVGTYEQYF. The CDR3 DNA reads as TGCGCCAGCAGCCTTTCCCCGGACGTCGGAACCTACGAGCAGTACTTC.